The 27 T cell receptor beta chains given below trace back to one sample, sequenced in a study of Graves' ophthalmopathy and Graves' hyperthyroidism. From RNA, the CDR3 regions of TCR beta chains were amplified and sequenced. HTBI primers were employed in first-round RT-PCR, then a second-round multiplex PCR followed. From the multiplex PCR reads, TCRdb called clonotypes with MiXCR, one entry per CDR3 protein. Counted here are a few hundred thousand distinct CDR3 sequences, about 18% occurring once; the ten biggest clones make up 2.4%. Sequences were obtained from peripheral blood. The receptors shown here come from an adult woman with stable Graves' hyperthyroidism.

A word on this clonotype: Possible read error: a much larger clone is one base away. This chain connects TRBV20-1 to TRBJ2-2, with 12 bases matching TRBD2. With V trimmed by 3 bases and J by 5 bases, 13 bases remained unmatched. CDR1 is DFQATT, CDR2 SNEGSKA, per germline (reference sequence). The CDR3 consists of 18 residues. This CDR3 reads CSARSWSSGRAATGELFF. The CDR3 DNA follows: TGCAGTGCTAGGAGTTGGTCTAGCGGGAGGGCGGCGACCGGGGAGCTGTTTTTT.

This clonotype was found many times. The CDR3 region has the DNA TGTGCCATCCTAACTAGCGGGAGCCGCGAGCAGTACTTC. Translated: CAILTSGSREQYF. The rearrangement joins TRBV10-3 to TRBJ2-7, with 11 bases that match TRBD2. The CDR3 is 13 residues long. CDR1 is ENHRY, CDR2 SYGVKD, per germline. With 8 bases clipped from V and 6 bases from J, the junction kept 6 bases outside the gene matches.

This clonotype appeared a single time. The rearrangement joins TRBV7-9 to TRBJ2-5; 10 nucleotides line up with TRBD2. CDR1 SEHNR and CDR2 FQNEAQ come from the germline V gene (reference sequence). CDR3 size: 15 residues. V gave up 5 bases and J gave up 5 bases; unmatched junction bases: 8. Here the CDR3 reads CASSQRLAGEETQYF. The CDR3 DNA is TGTGCCAGCAGCCAGAGACTAGCGGGCGAGGAGACCCAGTACTTC.

This clonotype was counted ten times or more. The chain joins TRBV28 to TRBJ1-1; no reliable D call. Germline V gene sequence: CDR1 MDHEN, CDR2 SYDVKM. CDR3 length: 15 residues. The ends were cut back, 3 bases at V and 4 bases at J, with 15 bases in the middle. Written as DNA, the CDR3 is TGTGCCAGCAGTTTCAGCCGGGGATTTATCACTGAAGCTTTCTTT. This encodes CASSFSRGFITEAFF.

Turning to this clonotype: The conserved closing phenylalanine or tryptophan is absent in this CDR3, likely reflecting a read error. Because the CDR3's place on the DNA is in doubt, the DNA is left out and the CDR3 is given as listed by TCRdb. The J gene is TRBJ1-1, the V gene TRBV6-2 or TRBV6-3; the table's D call TRBD1 went unverified against the DNA. The V gene's germline CDR1 is MNHEY and CDR2 SVGEGT. The CDR3 is 14 residues long, counting both termini. The CDR3 region is CASSYISTDREACY.

This clonotype was recorded many times. The chain uses TRBV7-2 and TRBJ1-1; 8 nucleotides agree with TRBD1. The CDR3 has 17 residues. Germline values: CDR1 SGHTA, CDR2 FQGNSA. The junction had 16 bases not matched to a gene; V was cut back by 5 bases and J by 5 bases. The CDR3 DNA follows: TGTGCCAGCAGCGCTCGCCGGGACAGGAGATCGCGGACTGAAGCTTTCTTT. It translates to CASSARRDRRSRTEAFF.

This clonotype was seen only a few times. The chain couples TRBV4-1 to TRBJ1-4, with TRBD1 as a possible D gene (5 bases). Per the germline V gene, CDR1 is MGHRA and CDR2 is YSYEKL. Trimming left V 2 bases short and J 5 bases short, with 15 bases between. The CDR3 contains 16 residues. The CDR3 is CASSQYPGTSNEKLFF. The DNA of the CDR3 is TGCGCCAGCAGCCAATATCCCGGGACGTCCAATGAAAAACTGTTTTTT.

At least ten counts were recorded for this clonotype. The V call is TRBV20-1, the J call TRBJ2-6; no firm D call. There are 15 residues in the CDR3. Germline CDR1 reads DFQATT; CDR2 reads SNEGSKA (reference sequence). V dropped 0 bases and J dropped 0 bases, with 6 bases sitting between them. In DNA form, the CDR3 reads TGCAGTGCTAGAGATTCGCGCTCTGGGGCCAACGTCCTGACTTTC. It specifies CSARDSRSGANVLTF.

For this clonotype: This CDR3 fails to terminate in the conserved phenylalanine or tryptophan, so it likely reflects a read error. The DNA is omitted, as the CDR3 cannot be located on it reliably, and the CDR3 follows TCRdb's listing. The chain is built from TRBV12-3 or TRBV12-4 and TRBJ2-2; the table's D call of TRBD2 was not tested on the DNA. The CDR3 region is 14 residues in length, termini included. CDR3 amino acids: CASSRETGTGELWL.

This clonotype occurred a few times. The rearrangement uses TRBV10-3 and TRBJ1-1; a weak D match, TRBD1 (5 bases). Germline V lookup: CDR1 ENHRY, CDR2 SYGVKD. V lost 9 bases and J 12 bases, leaving 17 bases between the germline ends. This CDR3 region has 11 residues. The CDR3 protein is CAMGTVASPFF. CDR3 nucleotides: TGTGCCATGGGGACTGTTGCTTCGCCTTTCTTT.

As concerns this clonotype: An end of the junction differs from the germline gene, which may be a read error. This sequence joins TRBV5-4 and TRBJ2-4, with TRBD1 matching over 10 bases. The CDR3 consists of 16 residues. The germline CDR1 and CDR2 sequences are SGHNT and YYREEE (reference sequence). The CDR3 spells CASSPGQGGTSNIKYF. The CDR3 coding sequence is TGTGCCAGCAGCCCCGGACAGGGGGGAACGTCGAACATTAAGTACTTC.

This sequence joins TRBV6-2 or TRBV6-3 and TRBJ1-2; D remains ambiguous. CDR1 MNHEY and CDR2 SVGEGT come from the germline V gene. The CDR3 runs 10 residues. Trimming cost V 8 bases and J 4 bases, with 5 bases left between them. The CDR3 sequence is CASFGYGYTF. As DNA, the CDR3 is TGTGCCAGCTTCGGCTATGGCTACACCTTC.

The chain links TRBV28 to TRBJ1-5, with D unresolved. In germline, CDR1 is MDHEN, CDR2 SYDVKM. There are 15 residues in the CDR3. V was cut by 7 bases and J by 4 bases, with 17 bases left in between. The CDR3 region has the DNA TGTGCCAGCAAACTATACGCAATCTCAAATCAGCCCCAGCATTTT. Translating it yields CASKLYAISNQPQHF. Together with reference TRBV28 and TRBJ1-5, the CDR3 gives the full variable domain: DVKVTQSSRYLVKRTGEKVFLECVQDMDHENMFWYRQDPGLGLRLIYFSYDVKMKEKGDIPEGYSVSREKKERFSLILESASTNQTSMYLCASKLYAISNQPQHFGDGTRLSIL.

Many counts were recorded for this clonotype. The chain has TRBV12-3 or TRBV12-4 and TRBJ2-7; D not resolved. The CDR3 sequence is 14 residues long. Trimming left V 3 bases short and J 4 bases short, with 13 bases between. The CDR3 DNA follows: TGTGCCAGCAGTTTCGATGGGCGTCGGTACGAGCAGTACTTC. Amino acid sequence: CASSFDGRRYEQYF.

This clonotype was seen more than once but under ten times. This may be a read error, as it is one base from a much larger clone. The chain is built from TRBV12-3 or TRBV12-4 and TRBJ1-3; no clear D. The CDR3 runs to 14 residues. V gave up 4 bases and J gave up 8 bases, with 15 bases separating them. The CDR3 region has the DNA TGTGCCAGCAGTTCCGAGAGAATCGGAGACACCATATATTTT. This codes for CASSSERIGDTIYF.

Note on this clonotype: Here the CDR3 omits its conserved ending phenylalanine or tryptophan, so a read error is the likely source. The V and J genes are TRBV5-1 and TRBJ1-1, with D maybe TRBD1 (5 bases). CDR1 is SGHRS and CDR2 is YFSETQ in the germline V gene. The CDR3 is 15 residues long. The CDR3 spells CVSNEAGTLNTEAFL. The CDR3 DNA is TGCGTCAGCAACGAGGCAGGGACTCTGAACACTGAAGCTTTCCTT.

This clonotype was found many times. This chain uses TRBV29-1 with TRBJ2-5; 9 bases are a match to TRBD1. CDR3 length: 13 residues. Unmatched junction bases numbered 6, after V lost 7 bases and J lost 3 bases. Germline CDR1 reads SQVTM; CDR2 reads ANQGSEA. CDR3 sequence: CSGRDRAEETQYF. Written as DNA, the CDR3 is TGCAGCGGACGGGACAGGGCGGAAGAGACCCAGTACTTC.

Many counts were recorded for this clonotype. The chain joins TRBV12-3 or TRBV12-4 to TRBJ2-7; D not certain. V was trimmed by 1 base and J by 0 bases, leaving 7 bases between them. This CDR3 is 14 amino acids long. The CDR3 DNA reads TGTGCCAGCAGTTTAGGGCTAGACTCCTACGAGCAGTACTTC. Translating gives CASSLGLDSYEQYF.

This clonotype was counted at least ten times. The genes are TRBV19 and TRBJ1-2; 7 positions match TRBD1. Germline V gene lookup returns CDR1 LNHDA and CDR2 SQIVND (reference sequence). V trimming: 5 bases; J trimming: 2 bases; junction bases outside the gene matches: 5. The CDR3 is 14 residues long. The CDR3 reads CASSPQGQNYGYTF. The CDR3 DNA sequence: TGTGCCAGTAGTCCCCAGGGACAGAACTATGGCTACACCTTC.

This clonotype was detected ten times or more. The chain uses TRBV19 and TRBJ1-1; 10 bases line up with TRBD1. The CDR3 has 17 residues. After removal of 3 bases from V and 5 bases from J, the junction contained 12 bases not matched to a gene. Germline V gene lookup returns CDR1 LNHDA and CDR2 SQIVND (reference sequence). CDR3 residues: CASSIARTGGVRTEAFF. The CDR3 DNA sequence: TGTGCCAGTAGTATTGCCCGGACAGGGGGGGTGAGAACTGAAGCTTTCTTT.

There are many counts of this clonotype. The V gene is TRBV6-1, the J gene TRBJ2-5; TRBD1 matches 8 bases. The CDR3 is made up of 15 amino acids. Germline V CDR1 and CDR2: MNHNS, SASEGT. J was trimmed by 5 bases and V by 1 base; bases with no gene match: 6. CDR3 in amino acids: CASSEETGDGETQYF. The DNA of the CDR3 is TGTGCCAGCAGTGAAGAGACAGGGGATGGGGAGACCCAGTACTTC.

This clonotype occurred many times. The rearrangement joins TRBV6-1 to TRBJ2-5, with unresolved D. CDR3 length equals 13 residues. Looked up from germline, CDR1 is MNHNS and CDR2 is SASEGT. V was clipped by 1 base and J by 5 bases, with 8 bases between them. CDR3 region: CASSEDLSETQYF. As DNA, the CDR3 is TGTGCCAGCAGTGAAGACTTGAGCGAGACCCAGTACTTC.

The gene calls are TRBV27 and TRBJ2-7; 13 nucleotides line up with TRBD2. From germline, CDR1 is MNHEY and CDR2 SMNVEV (reference sequence). J was trimmed by 0 bases and V by 7 bases; bases with no gene match: 3. The CDR3 sequence is 15 residues long. In DNA form, the CDR3 reads TGTGCCAGCACTTGGACTAGCGGGAGCTCCTACGAGCAGTACTTC. It specifies CASTWTSGSSYEQYF.

This clonotype was counted at least ten times. This sequence joins TRBV6-2 or TRBV6-3 and TRBJ2-6, with a tentative D call TRBD1 (6 bases). This CDR3 has 18 amino acids. V dropped 0 bases and J dropped 1 base, with 13 bases sitting between them. Germline V gene lookup returns CDR1 MNHEY and CDR2 SVGEGT. CDR3 nucleotide sequence: TGTGCCAGCAGTTACTCGATTACAGGGTTATCTGGGGCCAACGTCCTGACTTTC. Residues: CASSYSITGLSGANVLTF.

This clonotype was seen at least ten times. Here the CDR3 reads CSARDPAKNIQYF. CDR3 nucleotides: TGCAGCGCCCGGGACCCCGCCAAAAACATTCAGTACTTC. The V gene is TRBV29-1, the J gene TRBJ2-4; D is tentatively TRBD1 or TRBD2 (5 bases each). CDR3 size: 13 residues. The germline CDR1 and CDR2 sequences are SQVTM and ANQGSEA. Trimming removed 7 bases from V and 1 base from J, with 11 bases in between.

J is TRBJ2-5 and V is TRBV12-5; 8 bases match TRBD1. This CDR3 spans 13 amino acids. The junction had 4 bases not matched to a gene; V was cut back by 2 bases and J by 8 bases. Germline-derived CDR1 and CDR2 are LGHNT and FRNRAP. This chain's CDR3 is CASGLLQGATQYF. The CDR3 DNA sequence: TGTGCTAGTGGTTTGCTCCAGGGGGCAACCCAGTACTTC. Filled out from reference TRBV12-5 and TRBJ2-5, the complete variable domain reads DARVTQTPRHKVTEMGQEVTMRCQPILGHNTVFWYRQTMMQGLELLAYFRNRAPLDDSGMPKDRFSAEMPDATLATLKIQPSEPRDSAVYFCASGLLQGATQYFGPGTRLLVL.

Remarks on this clonotype: The CDR3 end shows no conserved phenylalanine or tryptophan, and so a read error is likely. The gene calls are TRBV19 and TRBJ1-5, with D hard to call. This CDR3 contains 15 residues. CDR1 and CDR2 from the germline V gene are LNHDA and SQIVND (reference sequence). V lost 3 bases and J lost 4, with 13 bases in between. The CDR3 loop reads CASSIGRNPNQPQHV. CDR3 sequence (DNA): TGTGCCAGTAGTATCGGCCGTAACCCGAATCAGCCCCAGCATGTT.